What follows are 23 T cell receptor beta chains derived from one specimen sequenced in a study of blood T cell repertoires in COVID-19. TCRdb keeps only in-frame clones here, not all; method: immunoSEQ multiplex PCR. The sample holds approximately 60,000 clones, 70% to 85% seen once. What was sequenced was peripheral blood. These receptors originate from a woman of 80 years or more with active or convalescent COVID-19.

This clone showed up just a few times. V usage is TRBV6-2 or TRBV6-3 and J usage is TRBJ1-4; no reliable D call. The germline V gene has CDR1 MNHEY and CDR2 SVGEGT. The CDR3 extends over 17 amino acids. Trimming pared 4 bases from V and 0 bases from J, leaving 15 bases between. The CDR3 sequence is CASSSNLLPATNEKLFF. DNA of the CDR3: TGTGCCAGCAGTTCAAACCTTCTACCTGCAACTAATGAAAAACTGTTTTTT.

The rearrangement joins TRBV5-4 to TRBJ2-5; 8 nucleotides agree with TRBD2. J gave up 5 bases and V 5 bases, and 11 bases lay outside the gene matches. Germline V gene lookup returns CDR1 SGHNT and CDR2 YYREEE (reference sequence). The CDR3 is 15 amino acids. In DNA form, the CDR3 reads TGTGCCAGCAGTCCTGACCGGGGGGGCCGGGAGACCCAGTACTTC. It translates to CASSPDRGGRETQYF.

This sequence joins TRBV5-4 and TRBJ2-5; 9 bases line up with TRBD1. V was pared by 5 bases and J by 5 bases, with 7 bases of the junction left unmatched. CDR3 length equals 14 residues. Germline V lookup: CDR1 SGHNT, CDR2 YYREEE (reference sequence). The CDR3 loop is CASSPQGAWETQYF. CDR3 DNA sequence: TGTGCCAGCAGTCCACAGGGGGCCTGGGAGACCCAGTACTTC. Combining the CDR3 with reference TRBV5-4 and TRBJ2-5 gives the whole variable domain ETGVTQSPTHLIKTRGQQVTLRCSSQSGHNTVSWYQQALGQGPQFIFQYYREEENGRGNFPPRFSGLQFPNYSSELNVNALELDDSALYLCASSPQGAWETQYFGPGTRLLVL.

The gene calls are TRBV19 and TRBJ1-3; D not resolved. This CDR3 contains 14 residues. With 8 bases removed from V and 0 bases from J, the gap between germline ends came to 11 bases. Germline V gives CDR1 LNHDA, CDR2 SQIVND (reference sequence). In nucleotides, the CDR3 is TGTGCCAGTTCACAGTGGCGCTCTGGAAACACCATATATTTT. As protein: CASSQWRSGNTIYF. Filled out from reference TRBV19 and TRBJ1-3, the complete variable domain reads DGGITQSPKYLFRKEGQNVTLSCEQNLNHDAMYWYRQDPGQGLRLIYYSQIVNDFQKGDIAEGYSVSREKKESFPLTVTSAQKNPTAFYLCASSQWRSGNTIYFGEGSWLTVV.

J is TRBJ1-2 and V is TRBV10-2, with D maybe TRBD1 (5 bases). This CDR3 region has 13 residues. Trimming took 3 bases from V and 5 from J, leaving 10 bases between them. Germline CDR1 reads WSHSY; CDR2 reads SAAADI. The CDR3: CASSDGGDYGYTF. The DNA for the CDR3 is TGCGCCAGCAGTGACGGGGGAGATTATGGCTACACCTTC.

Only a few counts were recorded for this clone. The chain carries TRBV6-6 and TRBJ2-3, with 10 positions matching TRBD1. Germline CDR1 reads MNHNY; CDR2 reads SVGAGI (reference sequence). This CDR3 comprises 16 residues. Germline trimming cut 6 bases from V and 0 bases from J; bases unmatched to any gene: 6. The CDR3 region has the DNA TGTGCCAGCAGACGACAGGGGGCCTTTAGCACAGATACGCAGTATTTT. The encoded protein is CASRRQGAFSTDTQYF.

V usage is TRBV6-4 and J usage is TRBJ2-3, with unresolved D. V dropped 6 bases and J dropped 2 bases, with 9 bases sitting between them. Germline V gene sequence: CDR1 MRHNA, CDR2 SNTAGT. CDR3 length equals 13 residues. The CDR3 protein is CASRRHTTDTQYF. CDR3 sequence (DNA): TGTGCCAGCAGAAGACACACCACAGATACGCAGTATTTT.

CDR3 protein: CAITSLEQGRGYTF. In DNA form, the CDR3 reads TGTGCCATCACCAGTCTCGAACAGGGCCGCGGCTACACCTTC. This chain links TRBV10-3 with TRBJ1-2, with D perhaps TRBD1 (6 bases). The germline CDR1 and CDR2 sequences are ENHRY and SYGVKD. The CDR3 contains 14 residues. V was clipped by 7 bases and J by 8 bases, with 20 bases between them.

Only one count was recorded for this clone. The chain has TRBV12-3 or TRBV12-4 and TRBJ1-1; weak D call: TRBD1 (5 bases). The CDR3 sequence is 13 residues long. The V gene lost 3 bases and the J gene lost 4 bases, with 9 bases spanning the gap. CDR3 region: CASSLRGLTEAFF. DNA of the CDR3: TGTGCCAGCAGTTTGCGGGGCCTCACTGAAGCTTTCTTT.

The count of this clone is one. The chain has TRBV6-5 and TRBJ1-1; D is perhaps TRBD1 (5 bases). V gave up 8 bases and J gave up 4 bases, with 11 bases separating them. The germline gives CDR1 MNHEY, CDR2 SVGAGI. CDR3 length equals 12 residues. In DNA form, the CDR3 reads TGTGCCAGCGCCGGGGGGGGCACTGAAGCTTTCTTT. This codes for CASAGGGTEAFF.

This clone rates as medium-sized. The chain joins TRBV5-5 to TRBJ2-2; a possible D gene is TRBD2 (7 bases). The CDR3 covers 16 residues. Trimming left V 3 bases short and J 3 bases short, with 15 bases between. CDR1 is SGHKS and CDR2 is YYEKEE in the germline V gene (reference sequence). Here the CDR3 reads CASSSRGGGDTGELFF. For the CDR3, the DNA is TGTGCCAGCAGCTCCCGGGGAGGGGGAGACACCGGGGAGCTGTTTTTT.

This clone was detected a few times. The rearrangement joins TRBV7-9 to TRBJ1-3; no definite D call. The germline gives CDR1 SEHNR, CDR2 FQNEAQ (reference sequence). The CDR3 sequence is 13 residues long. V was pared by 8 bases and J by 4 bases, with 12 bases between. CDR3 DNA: TGTGCCAGCCGCGCAGGCTCCGGAAACACCATATATTTT. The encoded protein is CASRAGSGNTIYF.

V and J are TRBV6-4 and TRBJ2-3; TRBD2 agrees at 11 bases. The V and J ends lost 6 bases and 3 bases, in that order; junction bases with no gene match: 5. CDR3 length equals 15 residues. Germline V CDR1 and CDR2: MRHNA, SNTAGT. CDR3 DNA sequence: TGTGCCAGCAGAGCTACTAGCGGGGGTACAGATACGCAGTATTTT. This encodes CASRATSGGTDTQYF.

CDR3 in amino acids: CASKGQIYNSPLHF. CDR3 DNA: TGTGCCAGTAAAGGACAAATCTATAATTCACCCCTCCACTTT. V usage is TRBV19 and J usage is TRBJ1-6; possible D gene TRBD1, 5 bases. The CDR3 contains 14 residues. Per germline, CDR1 LNHDA and CDR2 SQIVND (reference sequence). With 7 bases removed from V and 3 bases from J, the gap between germline ends came to 10 bases.

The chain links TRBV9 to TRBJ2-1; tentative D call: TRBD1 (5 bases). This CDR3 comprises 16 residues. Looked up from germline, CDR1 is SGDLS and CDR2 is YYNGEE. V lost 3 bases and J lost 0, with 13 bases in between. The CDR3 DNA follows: TGTGCCAGCAGCGCCTACCTAGGGGTCTCCTACAATGAGCAGTTCTTC. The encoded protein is CASSAYLGVSYNEQFF.

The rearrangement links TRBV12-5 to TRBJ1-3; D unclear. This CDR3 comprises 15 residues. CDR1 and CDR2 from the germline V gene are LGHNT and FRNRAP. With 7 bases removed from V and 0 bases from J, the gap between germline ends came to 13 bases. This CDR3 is CASAIGGDSGNTIYF. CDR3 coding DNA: TGTGCTAGTGCCATAGGTGGAGACTCTGGAAACACCATATATTTT.

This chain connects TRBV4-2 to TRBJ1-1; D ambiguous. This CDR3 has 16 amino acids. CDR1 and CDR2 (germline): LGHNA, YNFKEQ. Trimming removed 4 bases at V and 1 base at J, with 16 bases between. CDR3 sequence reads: CASSPRTGEENTEAFF. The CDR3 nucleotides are TGTGCCAGCAGCCCACGGACCGGGGAGGAGAACACTGAAGCTTTCTTT.

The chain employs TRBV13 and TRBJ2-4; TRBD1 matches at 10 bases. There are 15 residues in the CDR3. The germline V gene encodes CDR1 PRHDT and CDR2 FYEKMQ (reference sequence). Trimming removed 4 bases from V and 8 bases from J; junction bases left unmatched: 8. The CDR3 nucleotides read TGTGCCAGCAGCTCTAGACAGGGGGCGGGGGACATTCAGTACTTC. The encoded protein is CASSSRQGAGDIQYF.

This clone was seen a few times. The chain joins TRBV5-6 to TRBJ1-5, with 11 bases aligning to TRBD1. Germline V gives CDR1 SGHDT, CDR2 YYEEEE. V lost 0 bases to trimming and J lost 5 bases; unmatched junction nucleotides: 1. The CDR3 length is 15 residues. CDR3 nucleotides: TGTGCCAGCAGCTTGGCGGGACAGGGGGATCAGCCCCAGCATTTT. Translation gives CASSLAGQGDQPQHF.

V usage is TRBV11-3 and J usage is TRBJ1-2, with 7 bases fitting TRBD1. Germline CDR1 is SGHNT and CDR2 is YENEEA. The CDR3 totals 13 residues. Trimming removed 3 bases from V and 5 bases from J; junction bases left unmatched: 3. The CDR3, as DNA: TGTGCCAGCAGCTTGGACAGGACGTATGGCTACACCTTC. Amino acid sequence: CASSLDRTYGYTF. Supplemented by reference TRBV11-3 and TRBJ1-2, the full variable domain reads EAGVVQSPRYKIIEKKQPVAFWCNPISGHNTLYWYLQNLGQGPELLIRYENEEAVDDSQLPKDRFSAERLKGVDSTLKIQPAELGDSAVYLCASSLDRTYGYTFGSGTRLTVV.

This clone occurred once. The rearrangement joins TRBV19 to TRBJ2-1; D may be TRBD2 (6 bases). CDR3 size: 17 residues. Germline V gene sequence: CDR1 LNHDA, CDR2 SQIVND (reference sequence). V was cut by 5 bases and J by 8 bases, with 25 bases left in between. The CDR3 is CASSLRPGTAVVDEQFF. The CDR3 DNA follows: TGTGCCAGTAGTCTCAGACCCGGGACTGCCGTAGTCGATGAGCAGTTCTTC.

The DNA for the CDR3 is TGTGCCAGCAGCCCTTTCGGACAGTCTGGGGAGCAGTACTTC. Its translation is CASSPFGQSGEQYF. This chain joins TRBV3-1 (or the pseudogene TRBV3-2) and TRBJ2-7; tentative D call: TRBD1 (6 bases). The V and J ends lost 4 bases and 7 bases respectively, with 17 bases between them. Germline V gives CDR1 LGHDT, CDR2 YNNKEL (reference sequence). The CDR3 covers 14 residues.

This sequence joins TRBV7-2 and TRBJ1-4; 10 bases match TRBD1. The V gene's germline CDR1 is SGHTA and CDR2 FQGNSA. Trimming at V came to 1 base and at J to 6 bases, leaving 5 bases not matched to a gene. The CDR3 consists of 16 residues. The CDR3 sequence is CASSLVGTGAYEKLFF. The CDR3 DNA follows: TGTGCCAGCAGCTTAGTCGGGACAGGGGCGTATGAAAAACTGTTTTTT.